This passage covers 19 T cell receptor beta chains from one sample sequenced in a study of blood T cell repertoires in COVID-19. Only in-frame clones appear in the TCRdb table, and some are missing; sequencing was by immunoSEQ multiplex PCR. This sample carries 100,000 to 150,000 clones, approximately 87% of them seen once, and the ten largest clones take about 2.1%. The sample comprised peripheral blood. The origin of the receptors is a man in his sixties or seventies with active COVID-19.

The V call is TRBV7-8, the J call TRBJ2-1, with D tentatively TRBD2 (7 bases). V lost 5 bases and J lost 6, with 17 bases in between. The germline CDR1 and CDR2 sequences are SGHVS and FQNEAQ. This CDR3 region has 15 residues. The chain's CDR3 is CASSPGAGAANEQFF. In nucleotides, the CDR3 is TGTGCCAGCAGCCCGGGGGCGGGAGCCGCCAATGAGCAGTTCTTC.

The chain joins TRBV30 to TRBJ2-1, with 10 bases that match TRBD2. The CDR3 spans 14 residues. Trimming at V came to 1 base and at J to 7 bases, leaving 4 bases not matched to a gene. The germline V gene has CDR1 GTSNPN and CDR2 SVGIG (reference sequence). Here the CDR3 DNA reads TGTGCCTGGAGTGGACTAGCGGGCTCGAATGAGCAGTTCTTC. Amino acid sequence: CAWSGLAGSNEQFF.

The J gene is TRBJ2-7, the V gene TRBV24-1, with D perhaps TRBD1 (6 bases). V shed 7 bases and J shed 0 bases, with 9 bases lying between them. The CDR3 sequence is 13 residues long. Germline V CDR1 and CDR2: KGHDR, SFDVKD. In DNA form, the CDR3 reads TGTGCCACCAGCAGGGGAAACTCCTACGAGCAGTACTTC. It is translated as CATSRGNSYEQYF.

The chain has TRBV18 and TRBJ2-5; a possible D gene is TRBD1 (5 bases). The V end lost 2 bases, the J end lost 4 bases, and 11 bases lay between the germline ends. The CDR3 sequence is 14 residues long. Germline loops: CDR1 KGHSH, CDR2 LQKENI. The chain's CDR3 is CASSPLGVRETQYF. The CDR3 nucleotides read TGTGCCAGCTCACCATTAGGGGTGAGAGAGACCCAGTACTTC.

This sequence joins TRBV2 and TRBJ1-6; D remains ambiguous. The V and J ends lost 6 bases and 7 bases respectively, with 10 bases between them. This CDR3 is 13 amino acids long. CDR1 is SNHLY and CDR2 is FYNNEI in the germline V gene. This CDR3 reads CASRESFNSPLHF. CDR3 coding DNA: TGTGCCAGCAGAGAGAGCTTCAATTCACCCCTCCACTTT.

The V and J genes are TRBV18 and TRBJ1-6; TRBD1 agrees at 9 bases. The CDR3 totals 17 residues. The J segment lost 10 bases and the V segment lost 0 bases, leaving 10 bases of the junction unmatched. Germline lookup yields CDR1 KGHSH and CDR2 LQKENI. The CDR3 bases are TGTGCCAGCTCACCACCGGCGGGACAGGGCCCAGGGTCACCCCTCCACTTT. Translated, it gives CASSPPAGQGPGSPLHF.

As for this clone: The same CDR3 arises from other DNA sequences in this sample as well. This rearrangement joins TRBV7-8 to TRBJ2-1; no clear D gene. Germline CDR1 SGHVS, CDR2 FQNEAQ. The CDR3 totals 11 residues. V gave up 6 bases and J gave up 9 bases, with 9 bases separating them. The CDR3 region has the DNA TGTGCCAGCAGTAGAAGTAGTGAGCAGTTCTTC. This codes for CASSRSSEQFF.

J is TRBJ2-1 and V is TRBV7-2; a possible D gene is TRBD2 (6 bases). This CDR3 spans 13 amino acids. From germline, CDR1 is SGHTA and CDR2 FQGNSA. Deletions cut 7 bases from V and 5 bases from J, with 12 bases between. CDR3 bases: TGTGCCAGCACTCCCGAGCGGGACAATGAGCAGTTCTTC. This codes for CASTPERDNEQFF. Combining the CDR3 with reference TRBV7-2 and TRBJ2-1 gives the whole variable domain GAGVSQSPSNKVTEKGKDVELRCDPISGHTALYWYRQSLGQGLEFLIYFQGNSAPDKSGLPSDRFSAERTGGSVSTLTIQRTQQEDSAVYLCASTPERDNEQFFGPGTRLTVL.

V gene TRBV7-2 combines with J gene TRBJ2-1, with 7 nucleotides matching TRBD2. Per the germline V gene, CDR1 is SGHTA and CDR2 is FQGNSA. The CDR3 extends over 15 amino acids. V dropped 0 bases and J dropped 5; count of bases not matched to a gene: 4. This chain's CDR3 is CASSLAPSGHNEQFF. The CDR3 DNA sequence: TGTGCCAGCAGCTTAGCGCCTAGCGGCCACAATGAGCAGTTCTTC.

This sequence joins TRBV6-5 and TRBJ2-7; tentative D call: TRBD1 (7 bases). Trimming shortened V by 5 bases and J by 3 bases, and 14 bases separated the two germline ends. CDR3 size: 14 residues. Germline lookup yields CDR1 MNHEY and CDR2 SVGAGI. The CDR3 protein is CASSRQGGNYEQYF. The CDR3 bases are TGTGCCAGCAGTCGACAGGGCGGGAACTACGAGCAGTACTTC.

The CDR3 spells CASSVDPLGVYEQYF. Written as DNA, the CDR3 is TGTGCCAGCAGCGTAGACCCCCTCGGGGTCTACGAGCAGTACTTC. This sequence joins TRBV9 and TRBJ2-7; D possibly corresponds to TRBD2 (5 bases). Germline CDR1 SGDLS, CDR2 YYNGEE. The CDR3 has 15 residues. V dropped 0 bases and J dropped 3 bases, with 13 bases sitting between them.

V is TRBV7-9 and J is TRBJ2-2, with 8 positions matching TRBD2. Germline V gene sequence: CDR1 SEHNR, CDR2 FQNEAQ (reference sequence). The CDR3 has 16 amino acids. Trimming at V came to 1 base and at J to 5 bases, leaving 6 bases not matched to a gene. CDR3: CASSLGSGTITGELFF. The CDR3 DNA reads as TGTGCCAGCAGCTTAGGTAGCGGGACAATTACCGGGGAGCTGTTTTTT. The full variable domain, in which reference TRBV7-9 and TRBJ2-2 provide the parts outside the CDR3, is DTGVSQNPRHKITKRGQNVTFRCDPISEHNRLYWYRQTLGQGPEFLTYFQNEAQLEKSRLLSDRFSAERPKGSFSTLEIQRTEQGDSAMYLCASSLGSGTITGELFFGEGSRLTVL.

The chain joins TRBV24-1 to TRBJ2-1, with 14 bases aligning to TRBD2. Germline V gene lookup returns CDR1 KGHDR and CDR2 SFDVKD. The V segment lost 9 bases and the J segment 7 bases; nucleotides outside the gene matches: 10. The CDR3 totals 16 residues. Written as DNA, the CDR3 is TGTGCCACCCAACTGGGGACTAGCGGGAGCAAGAATGAGCAGTTCTTC. Protein: CATQLGTSGSKNEQFF.

The chain links TRBV27 to TRBJ1-5; 7 positions agree with TRBD1. J lost 5 bases, V lost 4 bases, and 11 bases had no gene match. CDR1 and CDR2 (germline): MNHEY, SMNVEV (reference sequence). This CDR3 is built from 16 residues. The CDR3 loop reads CASSSTRTGFDQPQHF. CDR3 DNA: TGTGCCAGCAGTTCGACCAGGACAGGTTTTGATCAGCCCCAGCATTTT.

The rearrangement links TRBV6-5 to TRBJ2-6; no clear D gene. The CDR3 sequence is 15 residues long. V lost 6 bases and J 0 bases, leaving 9 bases between the germline ends. Germline-derived CDR1 and CDR2 are MNHEY and SVGAGI. CDR3 sequence reads: CASRNSNSGANVLTF. CDR3 coding DNA: TGTGCCAGCAGAAATAGTAACTCTGGGGCCAACGTCCTGACTTTC.

The chain recombines TRBV4-3 with TRBJ2-3; TRBD2 aligns across 7 bases. CDR3 length: 17 residues. The V gene's germline CDR1 is LGHNA and CDR2 YSLEER. The junction had 14 bases not matched to a gene; V was cut back by 0 bases and J by 8 bases. The CDR3 here is CASSQDAGVAGGSTQYF. The CDR3 DNA sequence: TGCGCCAGCAGCCAAGATGCGGGGGTAGCGGGTGGTAGTACGCAGTATTTT.

The chain employs TRBV6-5 and TRBJ2-1; 14 bases agree with TRBD2. J gave up 7 bases and V 4 bases, and 6 bases lay outside the gene matches. Germline CDR1 and CDR2: MNHEY and SVGAGI. The CDR3 loop spans 16 amino acids. Written as DNA, the CDR3 is TGTGCCAGCAGTTCGCGACTAGCGGGAGGGAAGAATGAGCAGTTCTTC. It specifies CASSSRLAGGKNEQFF.

This rearrangement joins TRBV4-1 to TRBJ2-7, with TRBD1 matching over 10 bases. The V segment lost 4 bases and the J segment 2 bases; nucleotides outside the gene matches: 5. CDR1 and CDR2 from the germline V gene are MGHRA and YSYEKL. The CDR3 loop spans 15 amino acids. CDR3 residues: CASSLRQGAPYEQYF. DNA for the CDR3: TGCGCCAGCAGCCTTCGACAGGGGGCCCCCTACGAGCAGTACTTC.

This chain links TRBV18 with TRBJ1-1; D may be TRBD1 (5 bases). The length of the CDR3 is 12 residues. Per germline, CDR1 KGHSH and CDR2 LQKENI. Trimming pared 9 bases from V and 4 bases from J, leaving 12 bases between. Here the CDR3 DNA reads TGTGCCAGTGGGGGGGGGAGCACTGAAGCTTTCTTT. Translating gives CASGGGSTEAFF.